This TCR beta chain was identified in a study of beta chain features in type 1 diabetes. Points on this clone: Its antigen is still unknown.

The CDR3 runs to 15 residues. The V end was cut by 1 base, the J end by 0 bases, with 9 bases between. In germline, CDR1 is SGHTA, CDR2 FQGNSA. Study outcomes and limitations: Patients with type 1 diabetes carried fewer insertions and had more deletions at their VDJ junctions. Shortening of TCRB CDR3s, moderate but significant, appeared in all four CD4+ subsets of Type 1 diabetes patients.

Investigators reverse transcribed all isolated RNA, so they sequenced expressed TCRB transcripts. Assay: immunoSEQ multiplex PCR; the TCRdb copy retains only in-frame clones and omits some. This sample has 300,000 or so clones, with more than 13% found just once. J is TRBJ1-1 and V is TRBV7-2, with D hard to call. The sequence was obtained from a man between 25 and 39 years old with type 1 diabetes. The source material was naive CD4+ T cells from blood. Written as DNA, the CDR3 is TGTGCCAGCAGCTTAGGTCAGATAATGAACACTGAAGCTTTCTTT. Protein sequence: CASSLGQIMNTEAFF.